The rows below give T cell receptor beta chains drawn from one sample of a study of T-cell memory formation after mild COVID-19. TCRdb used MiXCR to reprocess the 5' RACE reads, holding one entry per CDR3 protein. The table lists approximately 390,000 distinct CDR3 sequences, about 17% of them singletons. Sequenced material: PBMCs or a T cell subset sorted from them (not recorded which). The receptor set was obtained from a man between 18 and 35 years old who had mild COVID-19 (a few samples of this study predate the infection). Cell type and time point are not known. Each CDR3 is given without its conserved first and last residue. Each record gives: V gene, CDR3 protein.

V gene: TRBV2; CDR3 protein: ASSEAWGGTDTQY
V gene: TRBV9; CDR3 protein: ASSPLSGEVITQY
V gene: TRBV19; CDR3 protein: ASSGAQLIAGYT
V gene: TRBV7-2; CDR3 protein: ASSLSGAGFDKKLF
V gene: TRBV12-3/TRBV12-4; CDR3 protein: ASSLLTDYGYT
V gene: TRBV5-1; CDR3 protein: ASSRGDPTEAF
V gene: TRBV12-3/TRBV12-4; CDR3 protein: ASTGEGAIGNQPQH
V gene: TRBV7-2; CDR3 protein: ASSRGGMNTEAF
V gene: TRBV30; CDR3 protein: AWSVRQVKTYEQY
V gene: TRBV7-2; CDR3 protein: ASSSTWAQVPRPPEAF
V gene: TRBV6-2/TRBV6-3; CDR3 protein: AGSTGLALDTQY
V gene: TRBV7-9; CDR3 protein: ASSQGLYNSPLH
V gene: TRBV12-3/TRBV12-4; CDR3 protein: ASSGLFLS
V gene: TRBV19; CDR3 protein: ASSAAREGDTEAF
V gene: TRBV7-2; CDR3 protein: ASSVGTTSRANYGYT
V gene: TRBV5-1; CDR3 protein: ASSHGQGGTYEQY
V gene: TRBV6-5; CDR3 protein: ASRRGQGAVETQY
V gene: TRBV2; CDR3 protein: ASMKDRGYT
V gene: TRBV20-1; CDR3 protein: SARGGLETQY
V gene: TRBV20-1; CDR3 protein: SARRLAGRAGGKNIQY
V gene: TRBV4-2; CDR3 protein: ASSQDSGRLYEQY
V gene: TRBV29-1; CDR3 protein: SVPRDRGLGTYGDTEAF
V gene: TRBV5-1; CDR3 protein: ASTPRLAGGRGNEQF
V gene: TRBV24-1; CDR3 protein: ATSGPDGYNEQF
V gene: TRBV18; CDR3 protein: ASSLPRSSYNEQF
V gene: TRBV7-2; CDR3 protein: ASSSVVETQY
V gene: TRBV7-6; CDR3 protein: ASSLESPFKETQY
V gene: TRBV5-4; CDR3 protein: ASSLVGTNTEAF
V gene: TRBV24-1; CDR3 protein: ATSDSLYGGPYNEQF
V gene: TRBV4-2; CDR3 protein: ASSQPTSGEETQY
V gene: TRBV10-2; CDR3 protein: ASSQPLAAYNEQF
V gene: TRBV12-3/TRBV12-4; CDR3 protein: ASSFGQRETQY
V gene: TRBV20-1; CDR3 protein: SASLGGISKNIQY
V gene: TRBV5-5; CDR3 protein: ASSLSPWASQPQH
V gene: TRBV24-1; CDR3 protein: ATSGHPGLPWGNEQF
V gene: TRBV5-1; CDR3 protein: ASRSLLAKNIQY
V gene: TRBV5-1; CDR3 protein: ASSLLGGSYNEQF
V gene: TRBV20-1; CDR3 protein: SARDPKGPGREAF
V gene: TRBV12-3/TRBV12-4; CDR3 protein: ASSLLQGRDEQY
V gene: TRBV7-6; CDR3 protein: ASSLAEGVEAF
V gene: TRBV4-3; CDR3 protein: ASSQVDRDTEKLF
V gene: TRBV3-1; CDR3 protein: ASSLQGLTYEQY
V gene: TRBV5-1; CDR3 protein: ASSLEPNTDTQY
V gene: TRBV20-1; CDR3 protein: SARVGNTEAF
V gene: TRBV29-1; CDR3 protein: SVEPGLAKNIQY
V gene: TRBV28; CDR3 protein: ASSLAGVTRGYT
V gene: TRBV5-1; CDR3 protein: ASNEDSGTSLSYSGANVLT
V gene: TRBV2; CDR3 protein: ASSARTEPGGQY
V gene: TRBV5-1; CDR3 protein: ASSLGQASGANVLT